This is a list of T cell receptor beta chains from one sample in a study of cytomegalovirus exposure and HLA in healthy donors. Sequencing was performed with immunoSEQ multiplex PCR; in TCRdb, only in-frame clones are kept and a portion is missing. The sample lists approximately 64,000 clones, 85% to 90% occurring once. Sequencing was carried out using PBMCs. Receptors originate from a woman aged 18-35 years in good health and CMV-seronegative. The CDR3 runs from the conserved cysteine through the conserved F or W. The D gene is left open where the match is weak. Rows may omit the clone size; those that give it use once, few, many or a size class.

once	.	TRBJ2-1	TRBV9	TGTGCCAGCAGCGTAGCTCCCGTGGCGGCACAAAATGAGCAGTTCTTC	CASSVAPVAAQNEQFF
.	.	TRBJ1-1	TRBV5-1	TGCGCCAGCAGCTGGGAGGCCAGGAACACTGAAGCTTTCTTT	CASSWEARNTEAFF
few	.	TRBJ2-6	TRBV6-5	TGTGCCACCCAGGGAACTGGGGCCAACGTCCTGACTTTC	CATQGTGANVLTF
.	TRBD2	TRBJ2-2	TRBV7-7	TGTGCTAGCAGTCCTACTAGCGGGGGGTTCACCGGGGAGCTGTTTTTT	CASSPTSGGFTGELFF
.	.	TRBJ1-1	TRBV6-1	TGTGCCAGCAGTGATATGGGTGCGGTGAACACTGAAGCTTTCTTT	CASSDMGAVNTEAFF
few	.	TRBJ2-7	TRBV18	TGTGCCAGCTCACCACTATCTAGTACCTACGAGCAGTACTTC	CASSPLSSTYEQYF
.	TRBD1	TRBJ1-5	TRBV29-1	TGCAGCGTTACAGGGGGTGGCAATCAGCCCCAGCATTTT	CSVTGGGNQPQHF
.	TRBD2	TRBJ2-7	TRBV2	TGTGCCAGCAGGAGGAGACCGGGACTAGCGGGATCCCACGCGGGCGAGCAGTACTTC	CASRRRPGLAGSHAGEQYF
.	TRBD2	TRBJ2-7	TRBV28	TGTGCCAGCAGGAGAGCGGGAGCTCTTGGCCACGAGCAGTACTTC	CASRRAGALGHEQYF
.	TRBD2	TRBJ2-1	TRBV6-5	TGTGCCAGCAGGTCGGGGCGGAGGGAGGGCAATGAGCAGTTCTTC	CASRSGRREGNEQFF
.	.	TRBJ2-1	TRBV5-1	TGCGCCAGCAGCTTGGTCGGAGGCTCCTACAATGAGCAGTTCTTC	CASSLVGGSYNEQFF
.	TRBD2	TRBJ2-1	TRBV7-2	TGTGCCAGCAGCCGACTTAGGACTAGCGGGAGACACAATGAGCAGTTCTTC	CASSRLRTSGRHNEQFF
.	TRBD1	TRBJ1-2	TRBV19	TGTGCCACCAAGCAGGGGGCCTATGGCTACACCTTC	CATKQGAYGYTF
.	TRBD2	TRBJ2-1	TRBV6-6	TGTGCCAGCAGTTATGGGACTAGCGGGAGAAAGGGTGAGCAGTTCTTC	CASSYGTSGRKGEQFF
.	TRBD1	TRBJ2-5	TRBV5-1	TGCGCCAGCAGCTTGATTGGACAGGGTGTACAGACCCAGTACTTC	CASSLIGQGVQTQYF
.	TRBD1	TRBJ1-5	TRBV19	TGTGCCACCAGGGACAGAAATCAGCCCCAGCATTTT	CATRDRNQPQHF
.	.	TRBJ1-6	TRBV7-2	TGTGCCAGCTGCTTACTAACCTCCTATAATTCACCCCTCCACTTT	CASCLLTSYNSPLHF
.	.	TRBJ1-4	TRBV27	TGTGCCAGCAGTTTCCCCGGTGCAACTAATGAAAAACTGTTTTTT	CASSFPGATNEKLFF
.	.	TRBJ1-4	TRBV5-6	TGTGCCAGCAGCTTCACGGGTGGATTTGAAAAACTGTTTTTT	CASSFTGGFEKLFF
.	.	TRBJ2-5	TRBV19	TGTGCCAGTAGACCCGGGCAGGGACAATGGGAGACCCAGTACTTC	CASRPGQGQWETQYF
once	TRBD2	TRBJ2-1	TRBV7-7	TGTGCTAGCAGCTTAGTAGCGGGACCCTACAATGAGCAGTTCTTC	CASSLVAGPYNEQFF
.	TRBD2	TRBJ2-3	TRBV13	TGTGCCAGCAGCCAAAGCGGGCGGGGGGCCACAGATACGCAGTATTTT	CASSQSGRGATDTQYF
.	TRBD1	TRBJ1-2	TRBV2	TGTGCCAGCAGTGAGGACAGGGGAGTAGTCCGAAATGGCTACACCTTC	CASSEDRGVVRNGYTF
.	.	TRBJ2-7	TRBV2	TGTGCCAGCAGAGACTCCGGGACTTCTAGCTCCTACGAGCAGTACTTC	CASRDSGTSSSYEQYF
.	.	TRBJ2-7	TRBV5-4	TGTGCCAGCAGTTCTCTTCCGGGCTACGAGCAGTACTTC	CASSSLPGYEQYF
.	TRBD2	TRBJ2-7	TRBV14	TGTGCCAGCAGCCAAAGGCCTAGCGGAAACGAGCAGTACTTC	CASSQRPSGNEQYF
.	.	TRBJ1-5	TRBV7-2	TGTGCCAGCAGCTTCGGGGGATCAGGTCAGCCCCAGCATTTT	CASSFGGSGQPQHF
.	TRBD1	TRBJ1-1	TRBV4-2	TGTGCCAGCAGCCGTAGACAGGGAAGGAACACTGAAGCTTTCTTT	CASSRRQGRNTEAFF
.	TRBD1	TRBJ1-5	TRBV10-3	TGTGCCATCAGACAGGGGGTGGATCAGCCCCAGCATTTT	CAIRQGVDQPQHF
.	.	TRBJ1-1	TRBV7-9	TGTGCCAGCAGCACTACCCAGAGAAACACTGAAGCTTTCTTT	CASSTTQRNTEAFF
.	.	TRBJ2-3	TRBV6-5	TGTGCCAGCAGGAGAAGCGGCACAGATACGCAGTATTTT	CASRRSGTDTQYF
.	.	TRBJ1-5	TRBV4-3	TGCGCCAGCAGCCAAGATCCAGGGCAGGCTCAGCCCCAGCATTTT	CASSQDPGQAQPQHF
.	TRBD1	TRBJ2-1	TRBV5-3	TGTGCCAGAAGCTCCCGCCGGACAGGGGTATTCGATGAGCAGTTCTTC	CARSSRRTGVFDEQFF
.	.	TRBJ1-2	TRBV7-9	TGTGCCAGCAGCTCGGGGTTCGGCTACACCTTC	CASSSGFGYTF
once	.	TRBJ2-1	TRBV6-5	TGTGCCAGCAGAACACTGACAGCCGATGAGCAGTTCTTC	CASRTLTADEQFF
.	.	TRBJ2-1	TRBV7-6	TGTGCCAGCAGTTCAAACCCACTGGTAGTCGGTGAGCAGTTCTTC	CASSSNPLVVGEQFF